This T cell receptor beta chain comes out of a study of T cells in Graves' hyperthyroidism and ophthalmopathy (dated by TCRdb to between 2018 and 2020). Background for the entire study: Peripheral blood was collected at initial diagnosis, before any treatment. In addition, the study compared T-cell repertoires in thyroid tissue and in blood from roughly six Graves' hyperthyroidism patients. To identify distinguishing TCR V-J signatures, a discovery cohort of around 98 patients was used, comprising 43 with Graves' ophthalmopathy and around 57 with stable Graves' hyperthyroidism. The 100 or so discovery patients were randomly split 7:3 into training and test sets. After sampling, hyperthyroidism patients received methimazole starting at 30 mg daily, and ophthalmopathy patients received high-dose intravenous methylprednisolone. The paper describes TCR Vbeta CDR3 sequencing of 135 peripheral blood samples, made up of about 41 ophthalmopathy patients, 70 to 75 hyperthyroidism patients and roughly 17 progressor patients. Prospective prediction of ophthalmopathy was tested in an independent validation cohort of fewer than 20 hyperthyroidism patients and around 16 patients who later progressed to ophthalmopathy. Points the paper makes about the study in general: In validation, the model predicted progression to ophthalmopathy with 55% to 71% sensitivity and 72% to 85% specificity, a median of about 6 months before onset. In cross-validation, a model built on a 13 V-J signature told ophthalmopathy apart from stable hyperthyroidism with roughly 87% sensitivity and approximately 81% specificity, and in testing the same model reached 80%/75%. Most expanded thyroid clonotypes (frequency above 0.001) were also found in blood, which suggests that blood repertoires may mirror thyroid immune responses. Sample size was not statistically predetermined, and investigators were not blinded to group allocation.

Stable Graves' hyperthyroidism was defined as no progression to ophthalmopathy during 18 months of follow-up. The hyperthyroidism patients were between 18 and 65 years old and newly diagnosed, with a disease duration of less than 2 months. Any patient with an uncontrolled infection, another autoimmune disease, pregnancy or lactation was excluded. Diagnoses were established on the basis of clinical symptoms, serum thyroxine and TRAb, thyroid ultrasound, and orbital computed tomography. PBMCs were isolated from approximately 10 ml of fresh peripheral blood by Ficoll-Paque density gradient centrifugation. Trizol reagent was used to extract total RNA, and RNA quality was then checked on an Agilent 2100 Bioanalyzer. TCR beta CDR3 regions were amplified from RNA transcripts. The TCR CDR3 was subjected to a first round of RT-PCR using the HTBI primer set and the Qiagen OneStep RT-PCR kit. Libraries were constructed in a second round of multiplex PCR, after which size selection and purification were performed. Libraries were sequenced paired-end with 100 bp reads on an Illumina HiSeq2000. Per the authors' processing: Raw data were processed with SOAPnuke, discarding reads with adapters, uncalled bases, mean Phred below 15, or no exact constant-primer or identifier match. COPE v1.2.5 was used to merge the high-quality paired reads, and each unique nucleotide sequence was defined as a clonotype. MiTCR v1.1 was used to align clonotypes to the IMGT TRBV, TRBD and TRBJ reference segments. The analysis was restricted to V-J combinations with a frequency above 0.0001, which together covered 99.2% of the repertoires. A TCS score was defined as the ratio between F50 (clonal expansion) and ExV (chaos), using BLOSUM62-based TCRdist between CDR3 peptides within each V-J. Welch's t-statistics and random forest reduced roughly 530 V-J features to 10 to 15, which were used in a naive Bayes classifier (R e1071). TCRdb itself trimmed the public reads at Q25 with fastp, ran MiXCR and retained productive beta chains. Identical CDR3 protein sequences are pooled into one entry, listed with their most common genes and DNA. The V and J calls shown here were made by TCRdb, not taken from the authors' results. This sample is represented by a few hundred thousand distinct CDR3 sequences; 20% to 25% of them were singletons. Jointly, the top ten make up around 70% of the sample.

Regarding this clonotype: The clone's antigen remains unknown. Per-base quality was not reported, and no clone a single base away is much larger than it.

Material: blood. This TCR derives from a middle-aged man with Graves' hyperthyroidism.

The CDR3 protein sequence reads: CATRFGETQYF. The sequenced DNA is TGTGCCACCAGGTTCGGGGAGACCCAGTACTTC. The chain was built from TRBV24-1 and TRBJ2-5, with no reliable assignment of the D segment. The trim is 7 bases for V and 5 bases for J, with a gap of 7 bases between the germline ends. Taken from cysteine to phenylalanine, the CDR3 has 11 residues. This entry keeps only the CDR3 DNA: 33 bases, framed from base 1. CDR1 and CDR2 were assigned from the germline V gene as KGHDR and SFDVKD.